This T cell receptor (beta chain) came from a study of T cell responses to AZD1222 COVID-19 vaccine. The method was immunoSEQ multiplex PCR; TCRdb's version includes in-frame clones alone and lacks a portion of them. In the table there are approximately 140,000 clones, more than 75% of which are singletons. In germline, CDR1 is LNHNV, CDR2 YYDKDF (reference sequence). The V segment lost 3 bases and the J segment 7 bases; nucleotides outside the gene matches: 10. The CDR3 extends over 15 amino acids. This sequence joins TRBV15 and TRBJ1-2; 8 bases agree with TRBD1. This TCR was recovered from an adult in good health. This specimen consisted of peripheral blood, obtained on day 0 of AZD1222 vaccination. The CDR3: CATSSDRQGYGGYTF. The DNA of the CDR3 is TGTGCCACCAGCAGCGACCGACAGGGGTACGGTGGCTACACCTTC. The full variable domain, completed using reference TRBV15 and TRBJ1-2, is DAMVIQNPRYQVTQFGKPVTLSCSQTLNHNVMYWYQQKSSQAPKLLFHYYDKDFNNEADTPDNFQSRRPNTSFCFLDIRSPGLGDTAMYLCATSSDRQGYGGYTFGSGTRLTVV.